The source of this T cell receptor beta chain is a study of CD8 T cells in ankylosing spondylitis. Study results and caveats: Matched ankylosing spondylitis synovial fluid reportedly contained a significantly enriched population of disease-linked clones. Clones linked to disease, bearing a CD8+ phenotype, were relatively rare in peripheral blood. A TCR beta motif of several highly homologous variants seemed to mark ankylosing spondylitis blood.

V was trimmed by 0 bases and J by 5 bases, leaving 13 bases between them. The CDR3 covers 15 residues. Germline CDR1 ENHRY, CDR2 SYGVKD. For TCR beta, libraries came from quantitative 5'-RACE with molecular barcodes. TCRdb reprocessed the 5' RACE reads with MiXCR, giving one entry per CDR3 protein. The sample shows some 100,000 distinct CDR3 sequences, about 8.3% of them seen only once. This clonotype was counted ten times or more. Antigen specificity is unknown. Sequencing was carried out using blood, either unsorted or a sorted T cell fraction (not recorded which). The receptor was derived from a male donor with ankylosing spondylitis or in good health (not recorded which). The chain couples TRBV10-3 to TRBJ2-5; D is perhaps TRBD1 (5 bases). This CDR3 is CAISESKPTVETQYF. In DNA, the CDR3 is TGTGCCATCAGTGAGTCGAAACCGACAGTTGAGACCCAGTACTTC.